These T cell receptor beta chains were read from a single sample in a study of patients and donors after allogeneic stem cell transplantation. TCRdb fed the RT-PCR reads into MiXCR, producing one record per CDR3 protein. In the table there are about 960,000 distinct CDR3 sequences, under 20% of which are singletons. Sequencing used blood, either unsorted or a sorted T cell fraction (not recorded which). These receptors were collected from a human donor who was either an allogeneic HSCT recipient or a stem cell or donor lymphocyte infusion donor (not recorded which). It is not recorded whose cells these are; they may come from a transplant donor. CDR3s include the opening cysteine and the closing phenylalanine or tryptophan. Fields, in order: D gene, clone size, J gene, V gene, CDR3 DNA, CDR3 protein. D genes are given only for firm matches. The size of a clone is reported for some rows only, either as once, few or many, or as a class for expanded clones.

NA | NA | TRBJ1-2 | TRBV30 | TGTGCCTGGAGTCCTGAGGTATATGGCTACACCTTC | CAWSPEVYGYTF
NA | many | TRBJ1-1 | TRBV7-2 | TGTGCCAGCAGACAAACAAGGAACACTGAAGCTTTCTTT | CASRQTRNTEAFF
NA | few | TRBJ2-7 | TRBV20-1 | TGCAGTGCTAGAGACTACCGGGGCCTCTACGAGCAGTACTTC | CSARDYRGLYEQYF
NA | few | TRBJ2-3 | TRBV10-3 | TGTGCCATCAGTGAAGGGGGAGGGATCCCAGATACGCAGTATTTT | CAISEGGGIPDTQYF
NA | NA | TRBJ1-6 | TRBV18 | TGTGCCAGCTCACCAGGCAGGAACCCACGGGGAAATTCACCCCTCCACTTT | CASSPGRNPRGNSPLHF
TRBD1 | few | TRBJ1-4 | TRBV7-9 | TGTGCCAGCAGCCGTATCCAGGGGGCGCTTGAAAAACTGTTTTTT | CASSRIQGALEKLFF
NA | NA | TRBJ2-1 | TRBV4-2 | TGTGCCAGCAGCCAAGATGGGGATCTGCTATACAATGAGCAGTTCTTC | CASSQDGDLLYNEQFF
NA | NA | TRBJ1-2 | TRBV20-1 | TGCAGTGCCACCTCCGGGAGCAACTATGGCTACACCTTC | CSATSGSNYGYTF
TRBD1 | few | TRBJ2-1 | TRBV10-3 | TGTGCCATCAGTGAGTCGGTACAGGGGCGGAATGAGCAGTTCTTC | CAISESVQGRNEQFF
TRBD2 | few | TRBJ2-7 | TRBV12-3/TRBV12-4 | TGTGCCAGCAGACGCGGGACTAGCGGGTCCTACGAGCAGTACTTC | CASRRGTSGSYEQYF
NA | NA | TRBJ2-4 | TRBV4-1 | TGCGCCAGCAGCCAAGGACAGTCGATAGCCAAAAACATTCAGTACTTC | CASSQGQSIAKNIQYF
TRBD1 | NA | TRBJ2-7 | TRBV7-9 | TGTGCCAGCAGTTCCCAGGGACAGGGGGCGCTTTCCTACGAGCAGTACTTC | CASSSQGQGALSYEQYF
TRBD1 | many | TRBJ1-1 | TRBV27 | TGTGCCAGCAGTTTGACAGGGGTTGAAGCTTTCTTT | CASSLTGVEAFF
TRBD2 | NA | TRBJ2-3 | TRBV27 | TGTGCCAGCAGTTTATGGGGACTAGCGTCGGGCCCAGATACGCAGTATTTT | CASSLWGLASGPDTQYF
NA | NA | TRBJ1-1 | TRBV20-1 | TGCAGTGCTAGAGTACGGGGGCGGAACACTGAAGCTTTCTTT | CSARVRGRNTEAFF
TRBD1 | few | TRBJ2-7 | TRBV7-2 | TGTGCCAGCAGCACGCGTCGGACAGGGGTAGGCGAGCAGTACTTC | CASSTRRTGVGEQYF
NA | NA | TRBJ2-1 | TRBV4-2 | TGTGCCAGCAGCCAAGATCAGCTGGGGGGAAATGAGCAGTTCTTC | CASSQDQLGGNEQFF
TRBD2 | NA | TRBJ2-5 | TRBV15 | TGTGCCACCAGCAGAGGCGGGGGGCTCCAAGAGACCCAGTACTTC | CATSRGGGLQETQYF
TRBD1 | NA | TRBJ1-5 | TRBV12-3/TRBV12-4 | TGTGCCAGCAGTTTCTACCTTTTGACAGGGGCTCAGCCCCAGCATTTT | CASSFYLLTGAQPQHF
NA | NA | TRBJ1-5 | TRBV27 | TGTGCCAGCAGTTCCGCCCCGCCTCTCCGTCAGCCCCAGCATTTT | CASSSAPPLRQPQHF
NA | NA | TRBJ2-1 | TRBV11-2 | TGTGCCAGCAGCTTAGTCCCCCGCAACTCCTACAATGAGCAGTTCTTC | CASSLVPRNSYNEQFF
NA | many | TRBJ2-1 | TRBV12-3/TRBV12-4 | TGTGCCAGCAGGGGGGACGCCCCAATCTTC | CASRGDAPIF
TRBD1 | NA | TRBJ1-5 | TRBV20-1 | TGCAGTGCGCGGACAGGGACGCAGCCCCAGCATTTT | CSARTGTQPQHF
NA | few | TRBJ1-5 | TRBV3-1 | TGTGCCAGCAGCCCGGCGGTACGCAATCAGCCCCAGCATTTT | CASSPAVRNQPQHF
TRBD2 | few | TRBJ2-5 | TRBV12-3/TRBV12-4 | TGTGCCAGCAGTTTGCAAGGTCCGGCTGCGGGAGGAGGGGGAGAGACCCAGTACTTC | CASSLQGPAAGGGGETQYF
TRBD1 | NA | TRBJ2-3 | TRBV5-5 | TGTGCCAGCAGCTTGGTGAAGGGGGCTGCGGATACGCAGTATTTT | CASSLVKGAADTQYF
NA | NA | TRBJ2-2 | TRBV11-3 | TGTGCCAGCAGCTTCATAGGGGTCGGGGAGCTGTTTTTT | CASSFIGVGELFF
TRBD1 | few | TRBJ2-7 | TRBV3-1 | TGTGCCAGCAGCCAGGGACAGGACTTC | CASSQGQDF
NA | many | TRBJ2-5 | TRBV7-9 | TGTGCCAGCAGCTTAGCAGGGGTCCCTTCCCAGTACTTC | CASSLAGVPSQYF
NA | few | TRBJ2-5 | TRBV12-3/TRBV12-4 | TGTGCCAGCAGCTTCAGGGATGGTCAAGAGACCCAGTACTTC | CASSFRDGQETQYF
NA | NA | TRBJ1-5 | TRBV20-1 | TGCAGTGCTACCGCAGGGGTCGGGAGCAATCAGCCCCAGCATTTT | CSATAGVGSNQPQHF
TRBD1 | NA | TRBJ1-1 | TRBV27 | TGTGCCAGCACACCGTACCGGGACAGGGTAACTGAAGCTTTCTTT | CASTPYRDRVTEAFF
TRBD1 | NA | TRBJ2-7 | TRBV4-1 | TGCGCCAGCAGCTTTCCAGGGGGCGCCCCGGACGAGCAGTACTTC | CASSFPGGAPDEQYF
NA | few | TRBJ2-5 | TRBV5-1 | TGCGCCAGCAGCTTGAGTGATGAGACCCAGTACTTC | CASSLSDETQYF
TRBD2 | few | TRBJ2-1 | TRBV27 | TGTGCCAGCACCTTAGGGACTAGCGGGAGTTTTAATGAGCAGTTCTTC | CASTLGTSGSFNEQFF